This record covers a single T cell receptor beta chain. What this receptor recognizes is not known. No clone much larger than this one lies a single base away; base qualities are absent. Preparation of the library involved the immunoSEQ multiplex PCR assay. A mixture of 60 forward primers for TCR Vbeta segments and 13 reverse primers for TCR Jbeta segments was used in the multiplex PCR. A multiplex PCR assay on genomic DNA amplified the CDR3 region of rearranged TCR beta genes. On the Illumina HiSeq System, the amplified TCR beta libraries were sequenced as 87-base-pair reads. Concerning the study's data processing: Across the 700 or so repertoires, a later analysis counted around 80 million unique TCR beta chains, 8.5 million to 12 million of which were shared by at least two donors. Raw reads were error-corrected and collapsed into unique sequences by a nearest-neighbor algorithm in which closely related sequences were merged to remove PCR and sequencing errors. V, D and J gene segments were assigned by aligning CDR3 sequences to IMGT reference sequences. For a sequence to be retained, a match of at least six nucleotides to both a V gene segment and a J gene segment was required. A rearrangement counted as productive if the CDR3 had no stop codons and remained in frame with V and J, and every other rearrangement counted as non-productive. CDR3 was defined by IMGT convention, running from the second conserved V-encoded cysteine to the conserved J-encoded phenylalanine. In an earlier analysis of around 570 of the donors, sequences lacking an unambiguous match to a single V gene segment were excluded. An earlier analysis of several hundred of the donors called V segments functional above 56.7% productive rearrangements and segregating when the between-donor standard deviation exceeded 5%. To diagnose cytomegalovirus status from the catalog of TCR beta chain sequences, a statistical classification framework was built. A later analysis assigned V and J genes by comparing TCR nucleotide sequences with IMGT/GENE-DB human TR gene sequences. A later analysis assigned CDR3 sequences and most-parsimonious VDJ recombination scenarios with the TCRdist pipeline. In a later analysis, each TCR beta chain was defined by its CDR3 amino acid sequence together with its V-gene family, and reads lacking a unique V-gene family were excluded. In a later analysis, fewer than 650 highly shared, low-generation-probability nucleotide sequences were removed to address suspected cross-contamination and a sequencing artifact. In a later analysis, a clonal expansion index for each public chain was calculated from normalized within-repertoire ranks of inferred template counts. A later analysis computed generation probabilities with a VDJ recombination model fitted to out-of-frame rearrangements, and checked the results against IGoR. In a later analysis, TCR-TCR, TCR-HLA and TCR-CMV co-occurrence was scored with hypergeometric tests, and a repertoire-size bias correction was applied to TCR pairs. A later analysis estimated false discovery rates by permuting HLA or CMV assignments 20 times. In a later analysis, co-occurring TCRs were grouped with DBSCAN, and TCRdist sequence similarity was added when clustering was performed within HLA-allele-positive subsets. For co-occurrence clustering, repertoires with fewer than 30,000 or more than 120,000 public chains were excluded, along with a handful of repertoires with anomalous nucleotide sharing. The table comes from immuneACCESS by way of TCRdb, which keeps in-frame sequences with V and J called. Part of the clones is missing from these tables; in studies checked, under half for an unresolved V gene and the rest for unknown reasons. That table gives V, J and clone size, and the DNA gave D and trimming. Here the sample has fewer than 200,000 clones; 75% to 85% occur a single time. The ten largest account for roughly 1.2% of the sample.

In total, approximately 700 healthy bone marrow donors made up the cohort. All cohort members were sampled while nominally healthy, although unrecorded immune exposures were likely present. The donor tested CMV seropositive, placing the donor among the roughly 300 seropositive members of the cohort. A peripheral blood sample was provided by each donor, and peripheral blood mononuclear cells were used for TCR beta sequencing. The Qiagen DNeasy Blood Extraction Kit was used to extract genomic DNA from the blood cell samples. The entry originates in a study of cytomegalovirus exposure and HLA in healthy donors (dated by TCRdb to between 2016 and 2019). Regarding the complete study: According to an earlier analysis of 587 of the donors, about 179 million T cells yielded 117 million unique TCR beta sequences and 276 Gb of sequence data. An early release covering roughly 640 HLA-typed donors comprised about 290 gigabases of sequencing data and tens of millions of unique TCR sequences. Of the roughly 400 genotyped donors, over 70% fell in the genetic ancestry cluster associated with self-reported Caucasian donors. The study aimed to test whether signatures of past pathogen exposure could be identified by cataloging public T cell receptors. The study used immunosequencing to profile the T cell repertoires of some 600 subjects and linked those repertoires to cytomegalovirus serostatus. A separate validation cohort of 100 to 150 different subjects was used in addition to the roughly 640-subject first cohort. To predict cytomegalovirus infection status, the study brought together high-throughput TCR immunosequencing, statistical association of individual TCRs with disease status, and machine learning. In a later analysis, previously published TCR beta repertoires from 666 donors were re-analyzed and high-resolution HLA genotyping was added so that TCR occurrence patterns could be studied. In the later analysis, no new phenotypic data were used to find candidate immune exposures; instead, reliance was placed on TCR beta sequences and their occurrence across donors. In an earlier analysis of 587 of the donors, high-throughput TCR beta sequencing was used to judge whether each TCR beta V gene segment behaved as functional or pseudogenic. Donor age, sex, ethnicity and CMV serostatus were compiled alongside the repertoire data. Genome-wide SNP genotypes for about 65% of the roughly 700 donors were used in a later genetic analysis, which treated that subset as a discovery cohort. Every repertoire in the discovery cohort had been generated on one and the same sequencing platform. Class I and class II HLA loci were covered by the typing at four-digit resolution. The number of donors typed differed by locus, with about 629-630 for A, B, C, DRB1 and DQB1, 522 for DQA1, 600 to 610 for DPA1, and 400 to 490 for DPB1. Roughly 5 DR-DQ haplotypes were treated as single units for association and clustering because of strong linkage in the cohort. Across around 400 genotyped donors of the cohort, an average of about 250,000 unique TCR beta nucleotide sequences per donor were sequenced, and around 20% of those sequences were non-productive.

In the germline V gene, CDR1 corresponds to SGHNT and CDR2 to YENEEA. The CDR3 starts with the cysteine, ends with the phenylalanine, and has 16 residues. Just CDR3 DNA is preserved here, 48 bases in frame from base 1. V is cut back by 3 bases and J by 6 bases, with 11 bases in the junction unmatched. Results the study describes overall, beyond this receptor: When HLA alleles, especially DR and DQ, strongly co-occurred, TCR associations were difficult to assign to individual alleles. A later genetic analysis associated a missense DCLRE1C variant with V-gene and J-gene trimming of TCR beta chains, and an independent cohort replicated the association. A group of highly shared sequence variants was considered likely to be a technical artifact of the sequencing pipeline. Specific HLA alleles were associated with 16,951 TCR beta sequences at a false discovery rate of 0.05 in a later analysis. Because some donors lacked HLA typing at each locus, the association tests relied only on the typed subset. A later analysis found that HLA-associated TCR beta chains were more clonally expanded and had lower generation probabilities than equally common non-associated chains. According to the authors, the approach could potentially be generalized to other disease states and immunological phenotypes. According to a later analysis, TCR association rates differed among HLA loci, with DRB1 alleles showing the most associated TCRs and HLA-C alleles showing the fewest. In an earlier analysis of 450 to 750 of the donors, most TCR beta V segments appeared in productive rearrangements about 87% or about 30% of the time, broadly matching IMGT annotations. Compared with the approximately 720-donor mean, donors in an Asian-associated ancestry cluster had fewer N-insertions in productive TCRs, according to a later genetic analysis. CMV serostatus was the only immune exposure information available for the cohort. The 87-base-pair reads could not distinguish some IMGT-functional V segments, including TRBV6-2 and TRBV6-3, so those segments were excluded. Correlated functional status among segregating V segments might reflect linkage disequilibrium, but an unknown experimental factor could not be ruled out. A later analysis found that most CMV-associated TCR beta chains appeared HLA-restricted, with HLA associations seemingly driven largely by CMV exposure. The classifier was reported to diagnose cytomegalovirus status with high specificity and sensitivity in both the original and validation cohorts. A total of about 150 TCR beta chains were listed by the study as associated with cytomegalovirus. A further reported finding was that TCR beta sequences accurately predicted the HLA-A and HLA-B alleles for most subjects in the first cohort. Presence/absence analyses assumed roughly uniform sequencing depth across donors, an assumption that may not hold. While some public TCRs were present in many individuals, most TCR sequences turned up only very rarely across donors. According to a later analysis, parvovirus B19, influenza, CMV and Epstein-Barr virus appeared linked to several top co-occurrence clusters. In this cohort, only TCR beta chains were sequenced, and detectable features were limited by the absence of alpha or paired-chain data. In vitro tests confirmed that a few of the cytomegalovirus-associated TCR beta chains recognize cytomegalovirus antigens. Because counts were too low, roughly 17 rarely observed V segments, including chromosome 9 orphons, were left out of the earlier analysis of 587 of the donors.

This receptor was taken from a girl aged 2 to 9 in good health and CMV-seropositive. The source material was PBMCs. The chain links TRBV11-3 with TRBJ2-7, and TRBD2 aligns with 10 junction nucleotides. The DNA is TGTGCCAGCAGCTTGCTACTAGCGGGGTTCCCCATCGAGCAGTACTTC. Translation gives CASSLLLAGFPIEQYF.